This entry lists 13 T cell receptor beta chains sequenced from one sample in a study of T cell responses to AZD1222 COVID-19 vaccine. Sequencing used immunoSEQ multiplex PCR; TCRdb keeps in-frame clones, though not all of them. Of some 130,000 clones listed, about nine tenths are singletons. Sequences were derived from peripheral blood, sampled 28 days after the second AZD1222 dose. The receptor set was obtained from an adult who received the AZD1222 COVID-19 vaccine.

This rearrangement joins TRBV7-2 to TRBJ2-1; D is undetermined. Germline CDR1 reads SGHTA; CDR2 reads FQGNSA. The CDR3 consists of 14 residues. Trimming took off 1 base at V and 4 bases at J, with 8 bases between the two ends. CDR3 protein: CASSLEARYNEQFF. The CDR3, as DNA: TGTGCCAGCAGCTTAGAGGCAAGATACAATGAGCAGTTCTTC.

The rearrangement links TRBV6-5 to TRBJ2-6; 7 bases line up with TRBD2. Germline V gene data show CDR1 as MNHEY and CDR2 as SVGAGI. This CDR3 region has 15 residues. With V trimmed by 6 bases and J by 0 bases, 2 bases remained unmatched. CDR3 nucleotides: TGTGCCAGCAGGGGAGGGAACTCTGGGGCCAACGTCCTGACTTTC. Encoded protein: CASRGGNSGANVLTF.

This chain links TRBV6-5 with TRBJ1-3, with 9 nucleotides matching TRBD1. Looked up from germline, CDR1 is MNHEY and CDR2 is SVGAGI. V gave up 4 bases and J gave up 0 bases; unmatched junction bases: 4. CDR3 size: 16 residues. CDR3 coding DNA: TGTGCCAGCAGTTTCGGGACAGGGAGCTCTGGAAACACCATATATTTT. It translates to CASSFGTGSSGNTIYF.

The chain carries TRBV5-1 and TRBJ2-7, with D unresolved. There are 15 residues in the CDR3. The V gene's germline CDR1 is SGHRS and CDR2 YFSETQ. V lost 4 bases and J lost 1, with 15 bases in between. The CDR3 reads CASSLSTVPSYEQYF. CDR3 in DNA: TGCGCCAGCAGCCTTAGTACCGTACCGTCCTACGAGCAGTACTTC.

The chain uses TRBV6-4 and TRBJ1-5, with a possible D match to TRBD1 (5 bases). The V end lost 6 bases, the J end lost 2 bases, and 8 bases lay between the germline ends. CDR3 length: 13 residues. Germline V lookup: CDR1 MRHNA, CDR2 SNTAGT. Here the CDR3 DNA reads TGTGCCAGCAGCAGGGAACGCAATCAGCCCCAGCATTTT. Residues: CASSRERNQPQHF.

V and J are TRBV24-1 and TRBJ1-2; 7 bases line up with TRBD1. The CDR3 contains 14 residues. V lost 5 bases to trimming and J lost 4 bases; unmatched junction nucleotides: 6. CDR1 and CDR2 from the germline V gene are KGHDR and SFDVKD. CDR3 coding DNA: TGTGCCACCAGTGGAGGGGGCCTCAGCTATGGCTACACCTTC. Translation gives CATSGGGLSYGYTF.

The gene calls are TRBV4-1 and TRBJ2-6; weak D call: TRBD1 (6 bases). Germline-derived CDR1 and CDR2 are MGHRA and YSYEKL. V was cut by 6 bases and J by 2 bases, with 20 bases left in between. This CDR3 spans 18 amino acids. Here the CDR3 reads CASRQPGHLFPGANVLTF. The CDR3 DNA follows: TGCGCCAGCAGACAACCGGGACACCTTTTCCCTGGGGCCAACGTCCTGACTTTC.

The J gene is TRBJ1-1, the V gene TRBV29-1, with TRBD1 as a possible D gene (5 bases). CDR1 and CDR2 (germline): SQVTM, ANQGSEA. V lost 7 bases and J lost 3, with 15 bases in between. CDR3 size: 13 residues. The CDR3 DNA is TGCAGCGCCGAGGGGCAGCAAGACACTGAAGCTTTCTTT. Protein: CSAEGQQDTEAFF.

The chain is built from TRBV3-1 (or the pseudogene TRBV3-2) and TRBJ2-3, with D possibly being TRBD1 or TRBD2 (6 bases each). This CDR3 comprises 14 residues. Germline loops: CDR1 LGHDT, CDR2 YNNKEL (reference sequence). Trimming shortened V by 6 bases and J by 4 bases, and 14 bases separated the two germline ends. Here the CDR3 DNA reads TGTGCCAGCAGGCCCGTCCGGGGGCCAGATACGCAGTATTTT. Protein sequence: CASRPVRGPDTQYF.

Only a few counts were recorded for this clone. The chain employs TRBV10-1 and TRBJ2-7; no clear D gene. Germline V gene data show CDR1 as WNHNN and CDR2 as SYGVQD (reference sequence). V dropped 4 bases and J dropped 1 base, with 5 bases sitting between them. The CDR3 loop spans 12 amino acids. The CDR3 sequence is CASSGASYEQYF. CDR3 nucleotide sequence: TGCGCCAGCAGTGGAGCGTCCTACGAGCAGTACTTC.

The chain uses TRBV6-5 and TRBJ1-1, with unresolved D. V gave up 0 bases and J gave up 1 base, with 9 bases separating them. Germline-derived CDR1 and CDR2 are MNHEY and SVGAGI. The CDR3 runs 15 residues. The CDR3 DNA follows: TGTGCCAGCAGTTACTCGCGGCAGAAGAACACTGAAGCTTTCTTT. Protein: CASSYSRQKNTEAFF.

J is TRBJ2-7 and V is TRBV27; D is ambiguous. This CDR3 has 16 amino acids. V lost 3 bases to trimming and J lost 0 bases, with 15 bases between them. Germline CDR1 is MNHEY and CDR2 is SMNVEV (reference sequence). As DNA, the CDR3 is TGTGCCAGCAGTTTTCTAAGGGCTACCTCCTCCTACGAGCAGTACTTC. This gives the protein CASSFLRATSSYEQYF.

The chain is built from TRBV6-1 and TRBJ1-3; 8 nucleotides line up with TRBD1. The CDR3 runs to 15 residues. Trimming removed 3 bases from V and 5 bases from J; junction bases left unmatched: 6. Per germline, CDR1 MNHNS and CDR2 SASEGT. The CDR3 DNA sequence: TGTGCCAGCAGTGAGGCAGGGGGCCATCGAAACACCATATATTTT. This codes for CASSEAGGHRNTIYF.